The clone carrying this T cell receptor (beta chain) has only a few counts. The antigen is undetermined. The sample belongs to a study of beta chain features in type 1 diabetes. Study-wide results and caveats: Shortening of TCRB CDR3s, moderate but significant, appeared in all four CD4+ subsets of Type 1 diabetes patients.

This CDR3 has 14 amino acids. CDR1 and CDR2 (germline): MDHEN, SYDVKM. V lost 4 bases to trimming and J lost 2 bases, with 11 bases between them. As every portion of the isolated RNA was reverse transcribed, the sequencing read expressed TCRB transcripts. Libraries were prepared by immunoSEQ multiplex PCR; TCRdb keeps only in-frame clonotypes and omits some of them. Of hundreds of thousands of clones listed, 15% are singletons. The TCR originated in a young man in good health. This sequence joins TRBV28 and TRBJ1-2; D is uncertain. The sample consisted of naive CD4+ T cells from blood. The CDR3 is CASSSWATNYGYTF. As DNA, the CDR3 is TGTGCCAGCAGTTCCTGGGCCACCAACTATGGCTACACCTTC.